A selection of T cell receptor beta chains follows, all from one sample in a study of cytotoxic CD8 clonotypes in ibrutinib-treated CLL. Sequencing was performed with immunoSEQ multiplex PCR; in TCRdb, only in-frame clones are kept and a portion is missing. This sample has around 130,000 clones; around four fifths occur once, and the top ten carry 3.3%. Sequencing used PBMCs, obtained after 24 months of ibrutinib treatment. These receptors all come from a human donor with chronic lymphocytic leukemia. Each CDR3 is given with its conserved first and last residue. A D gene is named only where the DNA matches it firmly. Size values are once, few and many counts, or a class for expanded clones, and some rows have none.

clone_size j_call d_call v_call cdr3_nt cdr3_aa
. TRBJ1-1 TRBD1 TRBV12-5 TGTGCTAGTCGACAGGGTGAGGGCACTGAAGCTTTCTTT CASRQGEGTEAFF
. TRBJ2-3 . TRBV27 TGTGCCAGCAGTCCCCGCGGGCTTAGGGGGTCAGATACGCAGTATTTT CASSPRGLRGSDTQYF
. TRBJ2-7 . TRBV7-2 TGTGCCAGCAGCCCCAATTCCTACGAGCAGTACTTC CASSPNSYEQYF
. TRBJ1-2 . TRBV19 TGTGCCAGTAGTATTCGGCAGCTTGGCTACACCTTC CASSIRQLGYTF
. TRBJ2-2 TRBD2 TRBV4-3 TGCGCCAGCAGCCAAAGGGGCGGGGGGACGGGCGGGGAGCTGTTTTTT CASSQRGGGTGGELFF
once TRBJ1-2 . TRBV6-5 TGTGCCAGCAGTTATCATCTTCTCTATGGCTACACCTTC CASSYHLLYGYTF
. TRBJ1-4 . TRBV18 TGTGCCAGCTCCCCCGGGGGGAACCCTAATGAAAAACTGTTTTTT CASSPGGNPNEKLFF
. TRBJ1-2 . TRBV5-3 TGTGCCAGAAGCTTGGGTGGGTGGAGCTACACCTTC CARSLGGWSYTF
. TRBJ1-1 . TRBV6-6 TGTGCCAGCAGTTCCTCAGGGGCTGAAGCTTTCTTT CASSSSGAEAFF
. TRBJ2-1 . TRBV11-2 TGTGCCAGCAGCTTAGTCCCCGTCGGGGCTGGCTACAATGAGCAGTTCTTC CASSLVPVGAGYNEQFF
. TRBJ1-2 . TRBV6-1 TGTGCCAGCAGTCACAGGGAGAACTATGGCTACACCTTC CASSHRENYGYTF
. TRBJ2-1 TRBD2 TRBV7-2 TGTGCCAGCAGCCCAGGACTAGCGGGAGACAATGAGCAGTTCTTC CASSPGLAGDNEQFF
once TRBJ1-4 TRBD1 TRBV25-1 TGTGCCAGCAGTGAAGATGACAGGGTGAGGGTGTTTTTT CASSEDDRVRVFF
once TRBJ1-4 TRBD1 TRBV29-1 TGCAGCGCCGGGGACAGGGGGCATGAAAAACTGTTTTTT CSAGDRGHEKLFF
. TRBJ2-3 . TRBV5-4 TGTGCCAGCAGCCTAGGGACCGCTTTTGGACTCACAGATACGCAGTATTTT CASSLGTAFGLTDTQYF
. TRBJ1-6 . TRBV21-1 TGTGCCAGCAGCGAGGACCTTTCACCCCTCCACTTT CASSEDLSPLHF
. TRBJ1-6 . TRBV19 TGTGCCAGTACTACGGGGGCTGGTAATTCACCCCTCCACTTT CASTTGAGNSPLHF
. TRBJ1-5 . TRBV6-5 TGTGCCAGCAGTCAGGGTCGGAGCAATCAGCCCCAGCATTTT CASSQGRSNQPQHF
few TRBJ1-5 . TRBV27 TGTGCCAGCAGTTACGGACCCGAACGGCCCCAGCATTTT CASSYGPERPQHF
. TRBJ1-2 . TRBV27 TGTGCCAGCCGGGACACCGCAAACTATGGCTACACCTTC CASRDTANYGYTF
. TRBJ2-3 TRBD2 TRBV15 TGTGCCACCAGCAGAGATTCTAGCGGGGGAATCACAGATACGCAGTATTTT CATSRDSSGGITDTQYF
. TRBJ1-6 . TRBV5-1 TGCGCCAGCAGCTTGGTAGGGGACTATAATTCACCCCTCCACTTT CASSLVGDYNSPLHF
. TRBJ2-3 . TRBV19 TGTGCCAGTAGTAGGGCTAGCACAGATACGCAGTATTTT CASSRASTDTQYF
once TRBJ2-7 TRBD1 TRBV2 TGTGCCAGCAGACGGGACAGCCCTACCGCCGAGCAGTACTTC CASRRDSPTAEQYF
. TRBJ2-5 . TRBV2 TGTGCCAGCACACAGGGAGAAGAGACCCAGTACTTC CASTQGEETQYF
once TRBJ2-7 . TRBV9 TGTGCCAGCAGCGTAGACTCCGAATCCTTTGACGAGCAGTACTTC CASSVDSESFDEQYF
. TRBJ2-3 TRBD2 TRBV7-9 TGTGCCAGCAGCTTATCTAGCGGGGCCGTAGATACGCAGTATTTT CASSLSSGAVDTQYF